A single sample gave rise to the 15 T cell receptor beta chains below, sequenced in a study of blood T cells in healthy people across ages. The authors ran a second PCR of about 7 to 11 cycles using a sample-barcoded 5' primer and a J-beta primer mix. Each CDR3 protein is one row after TCRdb ran MiXCR on the 5' RACE reads. This table has approximately 700,000 distinct CDR3 sequences, roughly 30% appearing once. The source material was blood. Receptor source: a woman older than 75 in good health.

This clonotype was counted many times. V gene TRBV7-2 combines with J gene TRBJ2-5; D uncertain. The length of the CDR3 is 12 residues. Trimming left V 4 bases short and J 9 bases short, with 12 bases between. Germline CDR1 SGHTA, CDR2 FQGNSA. The CDR3 sequence is CASSSPPLPQYF. In nucleotides, the CDR3 is TGTGCCAGCAGCTCACCTCCCTTACCCCAGTACTTC. The entire variable domain, with the rest obtained from reference TRBV7-2 and TRBJ2-5, is as follows: GAGVSQSPSNKVTEKGKDVELRCDPISGHTALYWYRQSLGQGLEFLIYFQGNSAPDKSGLPSDRFSAERTGGSVSTLTIQRTQQEDSAVYLCASSSPPLPQYFGPGTRLLVL.

This chain joins TRBV20-1 and TRBJ2-4, with unresolved D. This CDR3 is built from 16 residues. Germline values: CDR1 DFQATT, CDR2 SNEGSKA (reference sequence). V was shortened by 0 bases and J by 1 base, with 13 bases between the two germline ends. CDR3 region: CSARDSRTGAKNIQYF. CDR3 nucleotides: TGCAGTGCTAGAGATTCCCGAACCGGGGCCAAAAACATTCAGTACTTC.

The genes are TRBV12-3 or TRBV12-4 and TRBJ1-2; TRBD1 agrees at 7 bases. This CDR3 region has 15 residues. V shed 0 bases, J shed 5 bases, and the junction held 6 bases outside the gene matches. CDR3 bases: TGTGCCAGCAGTTTAGCCACGGGACAGCCGTATGGCTACACCTTC. This gives the protein CASSLATGQPYGYTF.

The rearrangement uses TRBV7-2 and TRBJ1-3; the D is unclear. Between the trimmed V and J ends, which lost 5 bases and 4 bases, there was a span of 9 bases. The germline V gene encodes CDR1 SGHTA and CDR2 FQGNSA. The CDR3 covers 13 residues. The CDR3 DNA sequence: TGTGCCAGCAGCCCACAATCAGGAAACACCATATATTTT. It is translated as CASSPQSGNTIYF.

At least ten counts were recorded for this clonotype. The chain couples TRBV6-6 to TRBJ1-2, with 8 bases fitting TRBD1. Looked up from germline, CDR1 is MNHNY and CDR2 is SVGAGI (reference sequence). With 5 bases clipped from V and 4 bases from J, the junction kept 9 bases outside the gene matches. The CDR3 has 15 amino acids. CDR3 coding DNA: TGTGCCAGCAGTCCCGGGACAGGCACCTCCTATGGCTACACCTTC. Protein sequence: CASSPGTGTSYGYTF.

The sample holds many counts of this clonotype. The chain recombines TRBV7-8 with TRBJ2-4; 7 positions agree with TRBD1. The CDR3 is 16 amino acids. The V gene's germline CDR1 is SGHVS and CDR2 FQNEAQ. The V gene end was trimmed by 1 base and the J gene end by 1 base; junction bases not matched to a gene: 4. The CDR3 sequence: CASSLGEGAAKNIQYF. The CDR3 nucleotides read TGTGCCAGCAGCTTAGGAGAGGGGGCGGCCAAAAACATTCAGTACTTC.

In DNA form, the CDR3 reads TGTGCCAGCAGCCGGGACCGATTCTCGGGGCAGCCCCAGCATTTT. Its translation: CASSRDRFSGQPQHF. The chain links TRBV11-2 to TRBJ1-5, with D possibly being TRBD1 (5 bases). V lost 5 bases to trimming and J lost 7 bases, with 18 bases between them. This CDR3 has 15 amino acids. Germline loops: CDR1 SGHAT, CDR2 FQNNGV.

The table lists this clonotype with many counts. V usage is TRBV12-5 and J usage is TRBJ2-1; D gene unclear. The CDR3 runs 14 residues. V dropped 1 base and J dropped 0 bases, with 4 bases sitting between them. CDR1 is LGHNT, CDR2 FRNRAP, per germline. In DNA, the CDR3 is TGTGCTAGTGGTTTGGGGAGCTCCTACAATGAGCAGTTCTTC. Translated, it gives CASGLGSSYNEQFF.

The rearrangement joins TRBV29-1 to TRBJ2-5; no definite D call. Trimming took off 0 bases at V and 1 base at J, with 6 bases between the two ends. This CDR3 region has 13 residues. Germline CDR1 reads SQVTM; CDR2 reads ANQGSEA. The CDR3 sequence is CSVEDGPQETQYF. Written as DNA, the CDR3 is TGCAGCGTTGAAGACGGACCCCAAGAGACCCAGTACTTC.

This clonotype was detected ten times or more. This may arise from a read error, as a much more abundant clone is one base away. This chain uses TRBV20-1 with TRBJ2-1; D possibly corresponds to TRBD2 (6 bases). With the DNA end fitting TRBJ2-7 better, the J assignment may be wrong. The CDR3 is made up of 14 amino acids. The germline CDR1 and CDR2 sequences are DFQATT and SNEGSKA (reference sequence). This chain's CDR3 is CSALGLLGYNEQYF. Written as DNA, the CDR3 is TGCAGTGCCCTGGGACTCCTTGGCTACAATGAGCAGTACTTC.

About this clonotype: A read error is possible here, since a much larger clone lies one base away. The chain recombines TRBV18 with TRBJ2-1; 9 nucleotides match TRBD1. The CDR3 covers 15 residues. The V and J ends lost 2 bases and 13 bases, in that order; junction bases with no gene match: 12. Germline CDR1 KGHSH, CDR2 LQKENI. The CDR3: CASSPSTGGRETQFF. CDR3 nucleotides: TGTGCCAGCTCACCATCGACAGGGGGGCGTGAGACCCAGTTCTTC.

The chain couples TRBV20-1 to TRBJ2-6; D is unresolved. Trimming took 1 base from V and 4 from J, leaving 8 bases between them. CDR1 and CDR2 from the germline V gene are DFQATT and SNEGSKA (reference sequence). CDR3 length: 14 residues. The CDR3 DNA reads as TGCAGTGCTAGAGTGGGTGCCGGGGCCAACGTCCTGACTTTC. Amino acid sequence: CSARVGAGANVLTF.

V is TRBV5-6 and J is TRBJ2-5; 11 nucleotides match TRBD1. Germline values: CDR1 SGHDT, CDR2 YYEEEE. The J segment lost 2 bases and the V segment lost 4 bases, leaving 7 bases of the junction unmatched. The CDR3 has 16 residues. DNA for the CDR3: TGTGCCAGCAGCCCCCGGACAGGGGGCTGGCAAGAGACCCAGTACTTC. This translates into CASSPRTGGWQETQYF.

Ten or more counts support this clonotype. The chain joins TRBV29-1 to TRBJ2-7; D ambiguous. From germline, CDR1 is SQVTM and CDR2 ANQGSEA. There are 11 residues in the CDR3. Trimming left V 3 bases short and J 3 bases short, with 6 bases between. CDR3 amino acids: CSVETVYEQYF. The CDR3 DNA is TGCAGCGTTGAGACGGTCTACGAGCAGTACTTC.

The chain carries TRBV20-1 and TRBJ2-1, with a possible D match to TRBD1 (5 bases). The J call is in doubt because the DNA end fits TRBJ2-7 better. Germline CDR1 is DFQATT and CDR2 is SNEGSKA (reference sequence). There are 14 residues in the CDR3. CDR3 sequence (DNA): TGCAGTGCTAGAGAATCGGCAGGGCCCTACGAGCAGTACTTC. Translated: CSARESAGPYEQYF.